This TCR beta chain was retrieved from a study of regulatory T cells in long-lasting Graves disease. General observations from the study: With persistent disease, TRBV28, TRBJ1-2 and TRBJ2-5 were the favored segments.

Described time point: newly diagnosed GD, antithyroid drugs for less than 3 months. PBMC RNA was the source of the TCR library. According to the study, TCR beta libraries were built with iRepertoire HTBI primers and CDR3-region Arm-PCR. TCRdb passed the multiplex PCR reads through MiXCR, listing each CDR3 protein once. The sample includes 440,000 or so distinct CDR3 sequences, about a sixth seen only once; the top ten take around 11%. This clonotype appeared many times. The antigen is unknown. The germline CDR1 and CDR2 sequences are MDHEN and SYDVKM. The CDR3 extends over 16 amino acids. V was pared by 6 bases and J by 2 bases, with 9 bases of the junction left unmatched. The data also belong to a second study, concerning T cells in Graves' hyperthyroidism and ophthalmopathy.

The specimen comprised peripheral blood mononuclear cells (PBMCs), sampled at new diagnosis, from a patient treated with antithyroid drugs. This clonotype originated in a woman in her 30s with Graves disease. The gene calls are TRBV28 and TRBJ2-2; TRBD1 matches at 7 bases. CDR3 sequence reads: CASRPPGQTNTGELFF. The CDR3 bases are TGTGCCAGCAGACCCCCGGGACAGACTAACACCGGGGAGCTGTTTTTT.